This T cell receptor (beta chain) was captured in a study of blood T cell repertoires in COVID-19. Germline CDR1 reads PRHDT; CDR2 reads FYEKMQ (reference sequence). The length of the CDR3 is 14 residues. V lost 0 bases, J lost 1 base, and 6 bases lay in between. Produced via immunoSEQ multiplex PCR; TCRdb's table is partial and in-frame only. Of roughly 250,000 clones listed, about nine tenths are singletons. Participants' reported clinical history set cohort assignment. The source is a woman in her thirties or forties with acute COVID-19. This sequence joins TRBV13 and TRBJ2-5, with D perhaps TRBD1 (5 bases). The material sequenced was PBMCs or T cells enriched from blood (not recorded which). The CDR3 DNA reads as TGTGCCAGCAGCTTAGGGGGGCCCCAAGAGACCCAGTACTTC. This codes for CASSLGGPQETQYF.